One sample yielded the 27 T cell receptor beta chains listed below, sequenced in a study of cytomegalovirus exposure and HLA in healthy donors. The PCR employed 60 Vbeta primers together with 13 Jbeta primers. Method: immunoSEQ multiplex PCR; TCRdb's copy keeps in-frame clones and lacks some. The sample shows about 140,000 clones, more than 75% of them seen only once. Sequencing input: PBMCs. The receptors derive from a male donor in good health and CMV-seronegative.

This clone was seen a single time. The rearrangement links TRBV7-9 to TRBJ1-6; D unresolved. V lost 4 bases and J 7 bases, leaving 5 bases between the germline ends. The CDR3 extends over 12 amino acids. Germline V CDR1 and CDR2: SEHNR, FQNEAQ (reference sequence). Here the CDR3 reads CASSYRNSPLHF. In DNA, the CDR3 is TGTGCCAGCAGCTATAGAAATTCACCCCTCCACTTT.

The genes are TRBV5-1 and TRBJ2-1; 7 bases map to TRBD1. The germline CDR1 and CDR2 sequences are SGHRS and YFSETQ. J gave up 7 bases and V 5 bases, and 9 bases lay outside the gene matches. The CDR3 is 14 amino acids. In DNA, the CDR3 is TGCGCCAGCAGTACGAGGACAGGCCAAAATGAGCAGTTCTTC. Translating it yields CASSTRTGQNEQFF.

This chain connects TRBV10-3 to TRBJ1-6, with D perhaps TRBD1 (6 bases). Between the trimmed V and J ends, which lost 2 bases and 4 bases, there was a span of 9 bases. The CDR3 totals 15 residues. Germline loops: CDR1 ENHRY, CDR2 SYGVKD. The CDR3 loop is CAISEAGEYNSPLHF. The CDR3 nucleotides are TGTGCCATCAGTGAGGCAGGGGAGTATAATTCACCCCTCCACTTT.

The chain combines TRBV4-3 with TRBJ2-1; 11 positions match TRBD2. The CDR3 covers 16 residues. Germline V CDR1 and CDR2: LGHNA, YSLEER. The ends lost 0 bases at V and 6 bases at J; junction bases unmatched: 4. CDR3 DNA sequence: TGCGCCAGCAGCCAAGATAGGGGGACTAGCGGCAATGAGCAGTTCTTC. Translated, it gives CASSQDRGTSGNEQFF.

The CDR3 DNA reads as TGTGCCAGCAGTTATCAGGGTGGTTCCCCCCTCCACTTT. Translating it yields CASSYQGGSPLHF. This chain uses TRBV6-5 with TRBJ1-6, with D possibly being TRBD1 (5 bases). Looked up from germline, CDR1 is MNHEY and CDR2 is SVGAGI. Trimming took off 3 bases at V and 13 bases at J, with 13 bases between the two ends. The CDR3 covers 13 residues.

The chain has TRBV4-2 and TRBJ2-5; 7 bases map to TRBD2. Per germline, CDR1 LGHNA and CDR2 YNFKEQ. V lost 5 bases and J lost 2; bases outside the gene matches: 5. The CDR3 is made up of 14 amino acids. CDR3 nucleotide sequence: TGTGCCAGCAGCTTGCCGGGACTACAAGAGACCCAGTACTTC. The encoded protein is CASSLPGLQETQYF.

The CDR3 coding sequence is TGTGCCAGCAGGCCCTGGACAGGTCAAAATCAGCCCCAGCATTTT. Its translation is CASRPWTGQNQPQHF. V gene TRBV28 combines with J gene TRBJ1-5, with 7 bases aligning to TRBD1. The germline V gene encodes CDR1 MDHEN and CDR2 SYDVKM. The CDR3 consists of 15 residues. With 6 bases clipped from V and 4 bases from J, the junction kept 9 bases outside the gene matches.

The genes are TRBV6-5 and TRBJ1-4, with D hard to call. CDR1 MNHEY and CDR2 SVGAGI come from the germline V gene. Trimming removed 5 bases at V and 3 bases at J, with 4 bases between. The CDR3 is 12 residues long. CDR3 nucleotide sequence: TGTGCCAGCAGTCGGTCTAATGAAAAACTGTTTTTT. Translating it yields CASSRSNEKLFF.

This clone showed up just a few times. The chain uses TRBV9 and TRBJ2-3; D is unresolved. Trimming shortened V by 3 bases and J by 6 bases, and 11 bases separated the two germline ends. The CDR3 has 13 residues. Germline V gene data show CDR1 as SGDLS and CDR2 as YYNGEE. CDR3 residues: CASSGGMRDTQYF. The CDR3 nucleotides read TGTGCCAGCAGCGGTGGAATGAGGGATACGCAGTATTTT.

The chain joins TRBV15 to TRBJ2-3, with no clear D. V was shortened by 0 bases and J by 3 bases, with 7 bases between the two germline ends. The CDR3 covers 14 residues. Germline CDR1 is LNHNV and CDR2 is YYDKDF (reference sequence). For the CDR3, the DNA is TGTGCCACCAGCAGAGATATGCGGACAGATACGCAGTATTTT. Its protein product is CATSRDMRTDTQYF.

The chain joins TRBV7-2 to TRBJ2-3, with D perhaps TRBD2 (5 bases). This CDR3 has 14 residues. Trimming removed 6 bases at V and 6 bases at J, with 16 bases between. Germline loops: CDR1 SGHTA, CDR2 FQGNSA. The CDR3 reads CASSLAGRLDTQYF. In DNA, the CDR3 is TGTGCCAGCAGTCTTGCGGGCAGGTTGGATACGCAGTATTTT.

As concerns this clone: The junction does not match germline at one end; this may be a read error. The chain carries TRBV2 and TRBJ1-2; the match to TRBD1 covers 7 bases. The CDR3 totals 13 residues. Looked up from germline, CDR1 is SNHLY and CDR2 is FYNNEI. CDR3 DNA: TGTGCCAGCGGGGGACAGATTAACTATGGCCACACCTTC. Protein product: CASGGQINYGHTF.

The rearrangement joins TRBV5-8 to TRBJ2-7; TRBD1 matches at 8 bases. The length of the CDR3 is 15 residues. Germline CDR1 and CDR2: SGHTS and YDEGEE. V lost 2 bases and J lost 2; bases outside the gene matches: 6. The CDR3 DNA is TGTGCCAGCAGCTTTCGAGGACAGGGAGCCTACGAGCAGTACTTC. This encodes CASSFRGQGAYEQYF.

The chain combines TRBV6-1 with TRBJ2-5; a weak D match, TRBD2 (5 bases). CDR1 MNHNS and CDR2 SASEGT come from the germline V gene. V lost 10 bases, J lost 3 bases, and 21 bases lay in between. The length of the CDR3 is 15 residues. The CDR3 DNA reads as TGTGCCACCTGCTGGGGAGTGGGCCTAGAAGAGACCCAGTACTTC. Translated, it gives CATCWGVGLEETQYF.

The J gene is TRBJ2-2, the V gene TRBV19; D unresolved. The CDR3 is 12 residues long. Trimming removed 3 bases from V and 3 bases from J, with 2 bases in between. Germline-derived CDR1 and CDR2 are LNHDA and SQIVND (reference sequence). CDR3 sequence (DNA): TGTGCCAGTAGTATCGACACCGGGGAGCTGTTTTTT. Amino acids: CASSIDTGELFF.

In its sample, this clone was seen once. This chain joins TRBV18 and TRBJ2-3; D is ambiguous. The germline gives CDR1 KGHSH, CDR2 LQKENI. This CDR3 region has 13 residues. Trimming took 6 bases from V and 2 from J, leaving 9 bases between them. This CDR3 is CASSPNFTDTQYF. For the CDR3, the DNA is TGTGCCAGCTCTCCCAACTTCACAGATACGCAGTATTTT.

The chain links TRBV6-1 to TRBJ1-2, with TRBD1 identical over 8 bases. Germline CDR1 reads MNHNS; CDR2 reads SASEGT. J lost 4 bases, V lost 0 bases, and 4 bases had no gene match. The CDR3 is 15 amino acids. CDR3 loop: CASSEAQGVGYGYTF. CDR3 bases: TGTGCCAGCAGTGAAGCACAGGGGGTAGGCTATGGCTACACCTTC.

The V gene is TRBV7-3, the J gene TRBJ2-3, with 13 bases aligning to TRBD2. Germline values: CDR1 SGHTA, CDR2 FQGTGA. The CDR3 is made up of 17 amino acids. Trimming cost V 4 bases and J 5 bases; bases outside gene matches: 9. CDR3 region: CASSSRLTSGGKDTQYF. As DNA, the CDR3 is TGTGCCAGCAGCTCACGACTGACTAGCGGGGGGAAAGATACGCAGTATTTT.

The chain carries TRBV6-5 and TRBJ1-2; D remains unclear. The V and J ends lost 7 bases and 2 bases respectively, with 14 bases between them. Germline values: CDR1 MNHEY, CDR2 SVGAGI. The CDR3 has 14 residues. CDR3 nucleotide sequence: TGTGCCAGCACCCCGAACCTCGGGAACTATGGCTACACCTTC. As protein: CASTPNLGNYGYTF.

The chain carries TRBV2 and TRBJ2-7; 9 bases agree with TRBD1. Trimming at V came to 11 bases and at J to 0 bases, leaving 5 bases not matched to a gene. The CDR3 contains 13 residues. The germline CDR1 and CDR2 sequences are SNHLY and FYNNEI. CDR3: CAGQGQFSYEQYF. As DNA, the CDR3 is TGTGCCGGACAGGGGCAGTTCTCCTACGAGCAGTACTTC.

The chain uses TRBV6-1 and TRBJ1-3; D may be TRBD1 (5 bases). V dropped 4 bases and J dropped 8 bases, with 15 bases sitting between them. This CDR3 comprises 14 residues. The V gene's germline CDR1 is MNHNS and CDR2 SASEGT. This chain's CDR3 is CASSVQALGDTIYF. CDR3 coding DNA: TGTGCCAGCAGTGTACAGGCTTTGGGTGACACCATATATTTT.

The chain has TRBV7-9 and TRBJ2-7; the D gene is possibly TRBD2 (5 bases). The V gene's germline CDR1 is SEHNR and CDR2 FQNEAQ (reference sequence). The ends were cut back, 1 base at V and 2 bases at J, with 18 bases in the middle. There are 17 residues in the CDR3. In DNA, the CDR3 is TGTGCCAGCAGCTTAGGGGGTAGAGGGAGTTCCCCCTACGAGCAGTACTTC. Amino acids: CASSLGGRGSSPYEQYF. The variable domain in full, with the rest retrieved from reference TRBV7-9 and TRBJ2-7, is DTGVSQNPRHKITKRGQNVTFRCDPISEHNRLYWYRQTLGQGPEFLTYFQNEAQLEKSRLLSDRFSAERPKGSFSTLEIQRTEQGDSAMYLCASSLGGRGSSPYEQYFGPGTRLTVT.

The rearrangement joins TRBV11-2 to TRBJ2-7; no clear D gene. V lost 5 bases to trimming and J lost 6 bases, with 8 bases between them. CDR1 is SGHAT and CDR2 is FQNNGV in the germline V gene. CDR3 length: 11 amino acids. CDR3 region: CASSTQVEQYF. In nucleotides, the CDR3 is TGTGCCAGCAGCACTCAAGTCGAGCAGTACTTC. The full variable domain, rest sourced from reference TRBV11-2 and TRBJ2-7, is EAGVAQSPRYKIIEKRQSVAFWCNPISGHATLYWYQQILGQGPKLLIQFQNNGVVDDSQLPKDRFSAERLKGVDSTLKIQPAKLEDSAVYLCASSTQVEQYFGPGTRLTVT.

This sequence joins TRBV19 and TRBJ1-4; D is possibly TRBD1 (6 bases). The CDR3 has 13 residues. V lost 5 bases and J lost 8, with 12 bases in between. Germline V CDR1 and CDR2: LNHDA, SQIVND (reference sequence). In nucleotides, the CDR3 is TGTGCCAGTAGTCCACAGGGTGAAGAAAAACTGTTTTTT. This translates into CASSPQGEEKLFF.

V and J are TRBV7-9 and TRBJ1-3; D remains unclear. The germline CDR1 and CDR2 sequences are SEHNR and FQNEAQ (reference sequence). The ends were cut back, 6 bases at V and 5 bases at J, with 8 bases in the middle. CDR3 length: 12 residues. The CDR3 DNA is TGTGCCAGCAGACCAGACAGAAACACCATATATTTT. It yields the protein CASRPDRNTIYF. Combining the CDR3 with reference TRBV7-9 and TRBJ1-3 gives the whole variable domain DTGVSQNPRHKITKRGQNVTFRCDPISEHNRLYWYRQTLGQGPEFLTYFQNEAQLEKSRLLSDRFSAERPKGSFSTLEIQRTEQGDSAMYLCASRPDRNTIYFGEGSWLTVV.

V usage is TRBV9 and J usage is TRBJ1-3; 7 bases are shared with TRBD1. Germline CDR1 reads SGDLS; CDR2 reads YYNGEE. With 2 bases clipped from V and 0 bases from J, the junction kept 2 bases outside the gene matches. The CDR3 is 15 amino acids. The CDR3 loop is CASSVTGNSGNTIYF. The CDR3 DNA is TGTGCCAGCAGCGTGACAGGGAACTCTGGAAACACCATATATTTT.

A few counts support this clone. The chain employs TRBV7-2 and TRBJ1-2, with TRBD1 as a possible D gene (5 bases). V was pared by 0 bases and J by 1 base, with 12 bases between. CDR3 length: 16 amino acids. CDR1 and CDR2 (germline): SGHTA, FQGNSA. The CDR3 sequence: CASSLANRGNNYGYTF. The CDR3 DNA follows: TGTGCCAGCAGCTTAGCGAATAGGGGAAATAACTATGGCTACACCTTC. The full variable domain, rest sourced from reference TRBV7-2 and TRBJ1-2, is GAGVSQSPSNKVTEKGKDVELRCDPISGHTALYWYRQSLGQGLEFLIYFQGNSAPDKSGLPSDRFSAERTGGSVSTLTIQRTQQEDSAVYLCASSLANRGNNYGYTFGSGTRLTVV.